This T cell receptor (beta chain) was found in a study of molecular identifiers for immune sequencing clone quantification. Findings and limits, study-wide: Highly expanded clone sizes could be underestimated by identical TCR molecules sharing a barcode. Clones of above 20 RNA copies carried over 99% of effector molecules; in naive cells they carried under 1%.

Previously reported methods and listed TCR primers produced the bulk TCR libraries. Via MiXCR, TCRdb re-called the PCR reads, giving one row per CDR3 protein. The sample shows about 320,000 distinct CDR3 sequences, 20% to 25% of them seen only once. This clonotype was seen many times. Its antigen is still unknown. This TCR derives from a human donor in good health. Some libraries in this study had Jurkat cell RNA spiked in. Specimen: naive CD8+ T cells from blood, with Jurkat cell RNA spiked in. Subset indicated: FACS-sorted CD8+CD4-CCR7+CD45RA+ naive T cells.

DNA for the CDR3: TGTGCCAGCAGCTCCGGGACTTATTCACCCCTCCACTTT. Translation: CASSSGTYSPLHF. The chain recombines TRBV7-9 with TRBJ1-6; weak D call: TRBD1 (5 bases). The V end was cut by 4 bases, the J end by 8 bases, with 9 bases between. Germline CDR1 SEHNR, CDR2 FQNEAQ (reference sequence). The CDR3 has 13 amino acids.